The entry that follows covers one TCR beta chain sequence. These data come from a study of cytomegalovirus exposure and HLA in healthy donors. The PCR made use of 60 Vbeta and 13 Jbeta primers. TCRdb's copy holds only in-frame clones and misses some; the assay was immunoSEQ multiplex PCR. In the table there are over 85,000 clones, over 65% of which are singletons. The V gene's germline CDR1 is SNHLY and CDR2 FYNNEI. The CDR3 has 16 residues. V lost 6 bases and J lost 7, with 21 bases in between. Sequencing input: PBMCs. The chain combines TRBV2 with TRBJ1-4, with D possibly matching TRBD1 (5 bases). This clonotype was sampled from a man aged 35-49 years in good health and CMV-seronegative. DNA for the CDR3: TGTGCCAGCAGCAGGCAGGGTTACGCTTACGGTGAAAAACTGTTTTTT. Encoded protein: CASSRQGYAYGEKLFF.